The 10 T cell receptor beta chains below come from one sample, sequenced in a study of blood T cells in healthy people across ages. With a J-beta primer mix and a sample-barcoded 5' primer, a second PCR ran about 6 to 11 cycles. TCRdb re-called the 5' RACE reads through MiXCR, storing one row per CDR3 protein. Of about a million distinct CDR3 sequences in the sample, roughly two fifths were seen once. The sequencing input was blood. The receptors here all came from a young man in good health.

The chain is built from TRBV29-1 and TRBJ2-5, with D perhaps being TRBD1 or TRBD2 (5 bases each). V lost 2 bases and J lost 11, with 21 bases in between. The CDR3 is made up of 14 amino acids. Germline V gene data show CDR1 as SQVTM and CDR2 as ANQGSEA. The CDR3 loop reads CSVERGTKKGGQYF. The CDR3 coding sequence is TGCAGCGTTGAAAGGGGAACCAAAAAAGGCGGGCAGTACTTC.

The chain recombines TRBV12-3 or TRBV12-4 with TRBJ2-3; D perhaps matches TRBD2 (5 bases). The CDR3 has 14 amino acids. Trimming shortened V by 7 bases and J by 2 bases, and 13 bases separated the two germline ends. This CDR3 reads CASTSGETTDTQYF. In nucleotides, the CDR3 is TGTGCCAGCACCTCCGGGGAGACCACAGATACGCAGTATTTT.

A few counts support this clonotype. The J gene is TRBJ1-3, the V gene TRBV5-1, with 8 bases fitting TRBD1. The CDR3 runs to 15 residues. The J segment lost 4 bases and the V segment lost 4 bases, leaving 7 bases of the junction unmatched. Germline V gives CDR1 SGHRS, CDR2 YFSETQ. DNA for the CDR3: TGCGCCAGCAGCCTCACGACAGGGGTCGGAAACACCATATATTTT. This translates into CASSLTTGVGNTIYF.

This clonotype has at least ten counts. This sequence joins TRBV7-2 and TRBJ1-2; the match to TRBD1 covers 7 bases. The V gene's germline CDR1 is SGHTA and CDR2 FQGNSA. V trimming: 4 bases; J trimming: 4 bases; junction bases outside the gene matches: 6. The CDR3 consists of 14 residues. CDR3 nucleotides: TGTGCCAGCAGCTCCTCAGGGGGACTCTATGGCTACACCTTC. Protein: CASSSSGGLYGYTF.

The chain combines TRBV19 with TRBJ1-1; TRBD1 agrees at 8 bases. Germline lookup yields CDR1 LNHDA and CDR2 SQIVND (reference sequence). V gave up 7 bases and J gave up 10 bases; unmatched junction bases: 8. This CDR3 comprises 12 residues. This CDR3 reads CASKPGTGTAFF. In DNA form, the CDR3 reads TGTGCCAGTAAACCCGGGACAGGCACAGCTTTCTTT.

The chain's CDR3 is CASSPEAAPYNEQFF. The CDR3 bases are TGTGCCAGCAGCCCGGAGGCAGCCCCCTACAATGAGCAGTTCTTC. V and J are TRBV5-5 and TRBJ2-1, with D perhaps matching TRBD2 (5 bases). Germline V lookup: CDR1 SGHKS, CDR2 YYEKEE (reference sequence). This CDR3 has 15 residues. Trimming removed 4 bases from V and 2 bases from J, with 13 bases in between.

The CDR3 DNA is TGCAGCGTTGAAGGGACTAGCGGGAGGAGCTCCTACAATGAGCAGTTCTTC. This encodes CSVEGTSGRSSYNEQFF. The rearrangement joins TRBV29-1 to TRBJ2-1; 14 bases agree with TRBD2. The trim removed 1 base at V and 0 bases at J, leaving 2 bases unmatched. This CDR3 contains 17 residues. CDR1 is SQVTM, CDR2 ANQGSEA, per germline.

A remark on this clonotype: Its ends do not fully match the called genes, so a read error is possible. The CDR3 protein is CTSRETGSYNSPLHF. In DNA, the CDR3 is TGTACCAGCAGAGAGACAGGGTCCTATAATTCACCCCTCCACTTT. The V call is TRBV2, the J call TRBJ1-6; 7 bases are a match to TRBD1. The CDR3 has 15 residues. Germline-derived CDR1 and CDR2 are SNHLY and FYNNEI.

This chain connects TRBV11-2 to TRBJ2-4, with TRBD1 as a possible D gene (5 bases). CDR1 and CDR2 (germline): SGHAT, FQNNGV. V gave up 5 bases and J gave up 13 bases, with 12 bases separating them. The CDR3 consists of 11 residues. The CDR3 bases are TGTGCCAGCAGCACAAACAGGCAGCAGTACTTC. Translating it yields CASSTNRQQYF.

In nucleotides, the CDR3 is TGTGCCAGCAGCGTCCAAGACAGGGGGAGTCCCTATGGCTACACCTTC. Translation gives CASSVQDRGSPYGYTF. The chain couples TRBV9 to TRBJ1-2; 9 positions agree with TRBD1. CDR3 length: 16 residues. CDR1 is SGDLS and CDR2 is YYNGEE in the germline V gene. Trimming cost V 2 bases and J 4 bases; bases outside gene matches: 9.